This is a list of T cell receptor beta chains from one sample in a study of cytomegalovirus exposure and HLA in healthy donors. Generated by immunoSEQ multiplex PCR, the TCRdb table keeps only in-frame clones and is missing some. The table shows over 100,000 clones, with more than 75% occurring only once. Sequenced input: PBMCs. These receptors came from a woman between 40 and 55 years old in good health and CMV-seronegative. Each CDR3 is given without its conserved first and last residue. Each record gives: V gene, D gene, clone size, CDR3 protein. D genes are given only for firm matches. Part of the rows lack a size; the others show once, few, many or a class for expanded clones.

TRBV29-1 | . | few | SVAAQGPGAYEQY
TRBV7-6 | TRBD2 | few | ASSFTSGRASYNEQF
TRBV28 | . | . | ASSPQAATNEKLF
TRBV7-6 | TRBD1 | . | ASSPGQGSIQPQH
TRBV28 | TRBD1 | few | ASSTPGQGDGYT
TRBV27 | . | . | ASSLSNRLGTEAF
TRBV2 | . | . | ASNRDKYTEAF
TRBV11-2 | TRBD2 | . | ASSLDLADISYEQY
TRBV4-3 | TRBD1 | . | ASSHGTAVGEQF
TRBV7-3 | TRBD2 | . | ASSASGSTYEQY
TRBV28 | TRBD1 | . | ASSVDRETTTYEQY
TRBV18 | TRBD1 | . | ASSPGQGSTEAF
TRBV14 | . | . | ASSQLNRQVNTEAF
TRBV19 | TRBD1 | . | ASSITQTGDEKLF
TRBV4-3 | . | . | ASSQADRSSYEQY
TRBV4-3 | . | . | ASSQEGRVRANEKLF
TRBV4-1 | . | once | ASSWRGAYEQY
TRBV28 | . | . | ASSFGLQVAQPQH
TRBV2 | TRBD1 | . | VRGQGAYGYT
TRBV5-6 | . | . | ASSFGGAGYNEQF
TRBV19 | . | . | ASTNTESAWEKLF
TRBV28 | . | . | ASSYSLNYGYT
TRBV7-6 | . | . | ASSFRSGGGTEAF
TRBV30 | . | . | AWSVHDGYGYT
TRBV4-3 | . | . | ASSQDIAYTEAF
TRBV2 | TRBD2 | . | ASSPFRLAWRDEQY
TRBV25-1 | TRBD1 | . | ASSDLGQGETQY
TRBV27 | TRBD2 | . | ASSLLAGEFYNEQF
TRBV6-5 | TRBD1 | . | ASSLISGTGNSPLH
TRBV28 | TRBD1 | . | ASTRQGASTGELF
TRBV7-7 | . | . | ASSPTGLIQPQH
TRBV6-5 | TRBD2 | . | ASSYSTSGSNYEQY
TRBV27 | TRBD2 | . | ASSRRTSGRNIQY
TRBV9 | . | . | ASSVGLGGGGGANVLT
TRBV7-9 | TRBD2 | . | ASSFRLAGGFLDEQY
TRBV5-4 | . | . | ASSPQGLPSRDEQF
TRBV28 | . | few | ASSTSASDEKLF
TRBV7-6 | . | few | ASSLRDSYTGELF
TRBV7-9 | . | . | ATLPTANTGELF
TRBV4-3 | . | once | ASSQAASLEQF
TRBV19 | . | . | ASTRWEGFTEAF
TRBV5-1 | TRBD2 | . | ASLPGGRLGYNEQF
TRBV6-5 | TRBD1 | once | ASSPQGGSNQPQH
TRBV6-6 | . | . | ASSTREPQH
TRBV6-6 | . | . | ASSPTLIGEQY
TRBV7-2 | TRBD2 | . | ASSLGSGGGKTQY
TRBV28 | TRBD1 | . | ASAGTGVGYT
TRBV27 | TRBD2 | . | ASSLIPTGGYNEQF
TRBV6-1 | TRBD1 | . | ASCPGQGAGRPQH
TRBV7-3 | . | . | ASSPGNSATQY
TRBV7-2 | . | . | ASSSSPGLEQF
TRBV7-9 | . | . | ASSETSGQNYNEQF
TRBV19 | . | . | ASSIGARPQF
TRBV18 | . | . | ASSPWEYEQY
TRBV10-1 | TRBD2 | . | ARHPDSGSPDEQY